These T cell receptor beta chains were read from a single sample in a study of T cell responses to AZD1222 COVID-19 vaccine. Assay: immunoSEQ multiplex PCR; the TCRdb copy retains only in-frame clones and omits some. The sample lists 100,000 to 150,000 clones, more than 70% occurring once. This sample comprised peripheral blood, obtained on day 0 of AZD1222 vaccination. The origin of the receptors is an adult in good health. The CDR3 runs from the conserved cysteine through the conserved F or W. Fields, in order: V gene, D gene, J gene, clone size, CDR3 protein, CDR3 DNA. The D gene is left open where the match is weak. Part of the rows lack a size; the others show once, few, many or a class for expanded clones.

TRBV6-2/TRBV6-3	-	TRBJ2-7	-	CASSPLGEQYF	TGTGCCAGCAGCCCTTTGGGGGAGCAGTACTTC
TRBV10-3	TRBD1	TRBJ1-2	-	CAISARQGSYGYTF	TGTGCCATCAGTGCCCGACAGGGAAGCTATGGCTACACCTTC
TRBV28	-	TRBJ2-1	-	CASTVGQLYNEQFF	TGTGCCAGCACCGTAGGACAGCTTTACAATGAGCAGTTCTTC
TRBV10-3	-	TRBJ1-1	-	CAISESQKEAFF	TGTGCCATCAGTGAGAGTCAGAAAGAGGCTTTCTTT
TRBV7-6	TRBD2	TRBJ2-2	-	CASSSYSGRAAAGELFF	TGTGCCAGCAGCTCGTATAGCGGGAGGGCCGCCGCCGGGGAGCTGTTTTTT
TRBV28	-	TRBJ1-2	-	CASSPPPGIYGYTF	TGTGCCAGCAGTCCCCCGCCAGGGATCTATGGCTACACCTTC
TRBV7-2	-	TRBJ1-2	-	CASSLKPGDLGNGYTF	TGTGCCAGCAGCTTAAAACCAGGGGACTTGGGAAATGGCTACACCTTC
TRBV9	-	TRBJ2-7	-	CASSPHPDMLYEQYF	TGTGCCAGCAGCCCCCACCCAGACATGCTCTACGAGCAGTACTTC
TRBV19	-	TRBJ2-5	once	CASSLAGGGIGQETQYF	TGTGCCAGTAGTTTGGCCGGGGGAGGAATAGGCCAAGAGACCCAGTACTTC
TRBV7-2	TRBD1	TRBJ1-1	-	CASSGRGRDTEAFF	TGTGCCAGCAGCGGTAGGGGGCGAGACACTGAAGCTTTCTTT
TRBV19	-	TRBJ2-7	-	CASSFPGHEQYF	TGTGCCAGTTCGTTTCCCGGGCACGAGCAGTACTTC
TRBV29-1	TRBD1	TRBJ1-1	-	CSVEVAGGGTEAFF	TGCAGCGTTGAGGTTGCAGGGGGTGGGACTGAAGCTTTCTTT
TRBV15	-	TRBJ2-7	-	CATSRAGYEQYF	TGTGCCACCAGCAGGGCGGGTTACGAGCAGTACTTC
TRBV7-9	-	TRBJ1-5	-	CASSSEGGNQPQHF	TGTGCCAGCAGCTCTGAGGGGGGCAATCAGCCCCAGCATTTT
TRBV7-9	-	TRBJ1-2	-	CASSLETPGYTF	TGTGCCAGCAGCTTAGAGACACCTGGCTACACCTTC
TRBV28	-	TRBJ2-2	-	CASSLLEGANTGELFF	TGTGCCAGCAGTTTATTAGAGGGGGCGAACACCGGGGAGCTGTTTTTT
TRBV2	-	TRBJ1-1	-	CASSELGITEAFF	TGTGCCAGCAGTGAATTAGGGATCACTGAAGCTTTCTTT